This T cell receptor (beta chain) originates from a study of T cell responses to AZD1222 COVID-19 vaccine. Notes on the study in general: Scientists sampled the repertoires only once the peak T cell response had passed. Elevations in Spike-specific TCR breadth and depth followed administration of two AZD1222 doses. Seropositive at baseline were only six AZD1222 recipients. Donor demographics were predominantly white British with a female majority; clonal diversity may be underestimated.

Assay used: immunoSEQ multiplex PCR; TCRdb lists only in-frame clones, some missing. The repertoire table contains 150,000 or so clones. Regarding this clone: Its antigen is still unknown.

Trimming took 3 bases from V and 7 from J, leaving 12 bases between them. The CDR3 length is 13 residues. CDR1 and CDR2 (germline): SGHTA, FQGNSA. This TCR was sampled from an adult in good health. The specimen sequenced was peripheral blood. This rearrangement joins TRBV7-2 to TRBJ1-2; a possible D gene is TRBD1 (6 bases). This CDR3 is CASSFRQDGGYTF. CDR3 nucleotide sequence: TGTGCCAGCAGCTTTCGACAGGACGGTGGCTACACCTTC.